This T cell receptor beta chain was observed in a study of blood T cell repertoires in COVID-19. The study drew participants aged about 18 to 89 years from approximately 23 US areas. Authors' analysis steps: Reference gene primers were amplified, and this amplification served to estimate nucleated cell counts. Libraries were prepared by immunoSEQ multiplex PCR; TCRdb keeps only in-frame clonotypes and omits some of them. V and J calls and clone size are those listed in that table; D and trimming were worked out from the DNA. The sample includes approximately 180,000 clones, more than 75% of them seen just once. The trim removed 1 base at V and 5 bases at J, leaving 9 bases unmatched. This CDR3 spans 15 amino acids. Germline assignment: CDR1 GTSNPN and CDR2 SVGIG (reference sequence).

Sequenced material: PBMCs or T cells enriched from blood (not recorded which). The source is a woman aged 45-59 years who had recovered from COVID-19. The V and J genes are TRBV30 and TRBJ2-7, with 9 bases lining up with TRBD1. The CDR3 protein is CAWSAGTGYSNEQYF. The CDR3 DNA reads as TGTGCCTGGAGTGCCGGGACAGGGTATTCTAACGAGCAGTACTTC.